The clone carrying this TCR beta chain has just one count. What it recognizes is unknown. The protocol was immunoSEQ multiplex PCR, while the TCRdb copy is restricted to in-frame clones and leaves out a portion. The table has roughly 100,000 clones, 82% seen once. The germline CDR1 and CDR2 sequences are SGHTA and FQGNSA. The CDR3 extends over 14 amino acids. V lost 2 bases and J lost 7; bases outside the gene matches: 8. These data come from a study of T cell responses to AZD1222 COVID-19 vaccine. General study points: The donors showed a predominance of white British ancestry and of females, with possible underestimation of clonal diversity.

This TCR was sampled from an adult in good health. The chain uses TRBV7-2 and TRBJ2-7; 7 bases fit TRBD1. The sequenced sample was peripheral blood, obtained on day 0 of AZD1222 vaccination. CDR3 amino acids: CASSLNYRGEEQYF. The CDR3 DNA follows: TGTGCCAGCAGCTTAAACTACAGGGGAGAGGAGCAGTACTTC. Supplemented by reference TRBV7-2 and TRBJ2-7, the full variable domain reads GAGVSQSPSNKVTEKGKDVELRCDPISGHTALYWYRQSLGQGLEFLIYFQGNSAPDKSGLPSDRFSAERTGGSVSTLTIQRTQQEDSAVYLCASSLNYRGEEQYFGPGTRLTVT.